The T cell receptor (beta chain) described here comes from a study of blood T cell repertoires in COVID-19. The CDR3 totals 12 residues. Germline values: CDR1 SGHNT, CDR2 YYREEE (reference sequence). V lost 3 bases and J 10 bases, leaving 13 bases between the germline ends. Study processing details: Reference gene primer amplification yielded estimated nucleated cell counts. This table comes from immunoSEQ multiplex PCR, and its TCRdb copy is limited to in-frame clones, with some not included. V and J calls and clone size are given by that table; D and trimming were obtained from the DNA. In the table there are about 300,000 clones, over 70% of which are singletons.

Sequenced material: peripheral blood. The origin of this receptor is a woman aged 40 to 50 who had recovered from COVID-19. This chain links TRBV5-4 with TRBJ2-5, with D uncertain. The CDR3 sequence is CASSSPGDGQYF. CDR3 nucleotide sequence: TGTGCCAGCAGCTCCCCCGGTGATGGCCAGTACTTC.